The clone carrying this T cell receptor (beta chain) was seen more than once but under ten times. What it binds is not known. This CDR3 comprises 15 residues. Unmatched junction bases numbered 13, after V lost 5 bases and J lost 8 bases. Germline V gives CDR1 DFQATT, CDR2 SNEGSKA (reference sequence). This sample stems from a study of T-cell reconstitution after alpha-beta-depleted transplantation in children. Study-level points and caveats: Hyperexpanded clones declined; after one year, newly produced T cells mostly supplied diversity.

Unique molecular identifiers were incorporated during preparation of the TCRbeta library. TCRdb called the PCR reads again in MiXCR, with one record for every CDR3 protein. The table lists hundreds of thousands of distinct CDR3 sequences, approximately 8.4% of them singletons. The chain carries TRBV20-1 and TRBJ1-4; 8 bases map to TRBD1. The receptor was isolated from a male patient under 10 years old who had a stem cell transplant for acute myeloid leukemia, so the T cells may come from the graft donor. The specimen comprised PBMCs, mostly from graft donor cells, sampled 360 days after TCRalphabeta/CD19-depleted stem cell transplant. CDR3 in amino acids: CSAAPLTGGVEKLFF. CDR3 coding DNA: TGCAGTGCTGCCCCATTAACAGGGGGAGTGGAAAAACTGTTTTTT.